The sequence of this T cell receptor (beta chain) was determined in a study of T-cell memory formation after mild COVID-19. General observations from the study: The authors left the SARS-CoV-2 specificity of second-wave clones peaking on day 37 unconfirmed. Clones contracting day 15 to 85 were balanced CD4/CD8; later expanders leaned CD4+.

TCRdb used MiXCR to reprocess the 5' RACE reads, holding one entry per CDR3 protein. Here the sample spans a few hundred thousand distinct CDR3 sequences, more than 15% being singletons. CDR1 and CDR2 (germline): SEHNR, FQNEAQ (reference sequence). The CDR3 contains 14 residues. The V and J ends lost 1 base and 7 bases respectively, with 11 bases between them. Turning to this clonotype: What it recognizes is unknown.

J is TRBJ1-5 and V is TRBV7-9, with D possibly TRBD1 on 6 matching bases. Sequenced: PBMCs or a T cell subset sorted from them (not recorded which). The TCR was taken from a man aged 18-30 years who had mild COVID-19 (a few samples of this study predate the infection). Cell type and time point are not known. CDR3 nucleotide sequence: TGTGCCAGCAGCTTAGTTCAGGGGAGACAGCCCCAGCATTTT. As protein: CASSLVQGRQPQHF.